This TCR beta chain was observed in a study of blood T cell repertoires in COVID-19 (TCRdb year 2020). For the wider study: Samples from collaborators originated in the United States, Italy and Spain and spanned both the acute and convalescent phases of COVID-19. The prospective study material was composed of cDNA or gDNA derived from T cells, B-cell-depleted T cells, or PBMCs. The dataset comprised deeply sampled blood TCRbeta repertoires from subjects exposed to, actively infected with, or recovered from COVID-19. The repertoires were released in a freely available public database intended as a resource for research on the immune response to SARS-CoV-2. The samples were drawn from two sources: the first 160 participants of the ongoing ImmuneRACE study, and 1,200 or so subjects contributed by 6 global collaborators. A de-identified subject ID, COVID-19 status, age in years and sex were almost always included in the sample metadata. HLA class I and class II types, where available, came from metadata supplied by the sample provider rather than from assay-based typing. The research as a whole found: Clinical and demographic metadata were provided uncurated, with the amount varying by source and participant.

CDR1 and CDR2, per the germline V gene, are LGHNA and YSLEER. The CDR3 covers 17 residues, taking in both the cysteine and the phenylalanine. The DNA shown is the 51-base CDR3, in frame from base 1. Cut back by 0 bases and 2 bases, the V and J ends lie 16 bases apart. Worth noting for this clone: Its antigen remains undetermined. No base qualities exist here, and no much larger clone lies one base off it.

The collaborating institutions used their own protocols to collect whole blood in K2EDTA tubes. For TCRbeta analysis, collaborators shipped samples in one of three forms: frozen whole blood, isolated PBMCs, or DNA extracted from either of those sample types. TCRbeta CDR3 regions were amplified from genomic DNA using the immunoSEQ Assay, a bias-controlled multiplex PCR. As for the original processing: The number of nucleated cells in each sample was estimated from the amplification of reference gene primers within the assay. To quantify the absolute abundance of each unique TCRbeta CDR3 rearrangement, sequence reads were collapsed and filtered. For each sample, productive Simpson clonality was calculated as the square root of Simpson's diversity index across productive rearrangements. The source is immuneACCESS, and TCRdb retained only in-frame sequences with V and J called. Part of the clones is not carried over; for the studies checked, unresolved V genes explain less than half of this, and the remainder is unexplained. The DNA gave D and trimming, while V, J and clone size come from that table. The sample includes around 80,000 clones, with roughly 80% observed a single time. The ten largest clones take up more than 4.5% of the sample.

Sample: peripheral blood. This receptor was obtained from a woman of 80 years or more with active or convalescent COVID-19. Rearrangement joined TRBV4-3 to TRBJ1-2, and TRBD1 may be the D gene, going by 5 matching bases. The CDR3: CASSQEVSGSTNYGYTF. The bases are TGCGCCAGCAGCCAAGAAGTTTCAGGGTCCACAAACTATGGCTACACCTTC.